The 9 T cell receptor beta chains below were found in one sample sequenced in a study of cytomegalovirus exposure and HLA in healthy donors. Both 60 Vbeta primers and 13 Jbeta primers went into the PCR. TCRdb's table, derived via immunoSEQ multiplex PCR, lists solely in-frame clones and lacks some. The sample records roughly 200,000 clones, 77% being singletons. Sequencing was carried out using PBMCs. The receptors originated from a woman aged 60-75 years in good health and CMV-seropositive.

This chain uses TRBV6-5 with TRBJ2-1, with D maybe TRBD1 (6 bases). CDR1 and CDR2 (germline): MNHEY, SVGAGI. CDR3 length: 15 residues. V lost 4 bases and J lost 9, with 19 bases in between. CDR3 amino acids: CASSLHSGTRGEQFF. In nucleotides, the CDR3 is TGTGCCAGCAGTTTGCACTCAGGGACCAGGGGTGAGCAGTTCTTC.

This rearrangement joins TRBV18 to TRBJ2-5, with D perhaps TRBD1 (5 bases). Germline V CDR1 and CDR2: KGHSH, LQKENI. CDR3 length: 16 residues. Between the trimmed V and J ends, which lost 0 bases and 4 bases, there was a span of 15 bases. DNA of the CDR3: TGTGCCAGCTCACCACCGGGTCAGGGCGTGGGAGAGACCCAGTACTTC. Amino acids: CASSPPGQGVGETQYF.

The chain links TRBV6-5 to TRBJ2-5; 10 positions agree with TRBD2. Germline values: CDR1 MNHEY, CDR2 SVGAGI. This CDR3 has 15 residues. V was clipped by 7 bases and J by 7 bases; unmatched bases: 12. Here the CDR3 reads CASKRSGGASGTQYF. The CDR3 DNA reads TGTGCCAGCAAGAGAAGCGGGGGGGCTTCGGGGACCCAGTACTTC.

The V call is TRBV30, the J call TRBJ2-3; TRBD1 aligns across 7 bases. J gave up 6 bases and V 3 bases, and 9 bases lay outside the gene matches. Germline V gene sequence: CDR1 GTSNPN, CDR2 SVGIG (reference sequence). The CDR3 sequence is 14 residues long. The CDR3 bases are TGTGCCTGGAGCCCCGGTAGGGGGCGCGATACGCAGTATTTT. It encodes CAWSPGRGRDTQYF.

The V call is TRBV23-1, the J call TRBJ1-5; no clear D. TRBV23-1 is placed among ORFs of uncertain function. The CDR3 sequence is 17 residues long. Deletions cut 0 bases from V and 0 bases from J, with 12 bases between. The CDR3 spells CASSQSEVVYSNQPQHF. In DNA, the CDR3 is TGCGCCAGCAGTCAATCGGAGGTCGTCTATAGCAATCAGCCCCAGCATTTT.

The chain employs TRBV7-3 and TRBJ2-3; maybe TRBD2 (6 bases). The CDR3 covers 14 residues. Between the trimmed V and J ends, which lost 8 bases and 1 base, there was a span of 13 bases. In germline, CDR1 is SGHTA, CDR2 FQGTGA. The CDR3 loop is CASAWASGTDTQYF. The CDR3 nucleotides read TGTGCCAGCGCTTGGGCTAGCGGCACAGATACGCAGTATTTT. Full variable domain (missing parts from reference TRBV7-3 and TRBJ2-3): GAGVSQTPSNKVTEKGKYVELRCDPISGHTALYWYRQSLGQGPEFLIYFQGTGAADDSGLPNDRFFAVRPEGSVSTLKIQRTERGDSAVYLCASAWASGTDTQYFGPGTRLTVL.

V usage is TRBV30 and J usage is TRBJ2-7, with 11 bases matching TRBD2. Germline CDR1 GTSNPN, CDR2 SVGIG (reference sequence). V gave up 3 bases and J gave up 7 bases; unmatched junction bases: 11. The length of the CDR3 is 15 residues. The CDR3 here is CAWSPIGTSGLEQYF. The CDR3 DNA sequence: TGTGCCTGGAGCCCGATCGGGACTAGCGGTTTGGAGCAGTACTTC.

The chain joins TRBV27 to TRBJ2-7; D perhaps matches TRBD1 (5 bases). CDR3 length: 11 residues. Looked up from germline, CDR1 is MNHEY and CDR2 is SMNVEV (reference sequence). The V gene lost 5 bases and the J gene lost 7 bases, with 9 bases spanning the gap. Here the CDR3 reads CASSTGGEQYF. Here the CDR3 DNA reads TGTGCCAGCAGTACAGGTGGAGAGCAGTACTTC.

A few counts support this clone. The chain employs TRBV4-3 and TRBJ1-3; 10 nucleotides match TRBD1. The germline V gene has CDR1 LGHNA and CDR2 YSLEER. Germline trimming cut 0 bases from V and 2 bases from J; bases unmatched to any gene: 7. CDR3 length: 18 residues. This chain's CDR3 is CASSQEVLGQGAGNTIYF. For the CDR3, the DNA is TGCGCCAGCAGCCAAGAAGTCCTTGGACAGGGGGCTGGAAACACCATATATTTT.